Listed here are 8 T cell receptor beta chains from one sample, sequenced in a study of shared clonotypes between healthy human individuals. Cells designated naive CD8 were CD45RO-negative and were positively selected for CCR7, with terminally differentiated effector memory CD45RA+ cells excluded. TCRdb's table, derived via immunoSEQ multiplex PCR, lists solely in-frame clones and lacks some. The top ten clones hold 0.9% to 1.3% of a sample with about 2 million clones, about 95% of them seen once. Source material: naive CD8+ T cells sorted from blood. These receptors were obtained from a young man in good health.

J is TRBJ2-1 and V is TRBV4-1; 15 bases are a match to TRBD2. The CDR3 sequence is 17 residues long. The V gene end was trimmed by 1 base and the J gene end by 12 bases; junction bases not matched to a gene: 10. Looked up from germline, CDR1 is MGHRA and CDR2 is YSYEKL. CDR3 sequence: CASSQVSPPGLAGGQFF. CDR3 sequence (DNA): TGCGCCAGCAGCCAAGTTAGTCCTCCGGGACTAGCGGGGGGGCAGTTCTTC.

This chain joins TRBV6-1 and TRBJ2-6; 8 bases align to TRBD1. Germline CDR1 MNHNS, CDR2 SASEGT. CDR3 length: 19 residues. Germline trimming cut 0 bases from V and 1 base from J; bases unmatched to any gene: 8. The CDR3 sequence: CASSEASGGLVSGANVLTF. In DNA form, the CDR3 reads TGTGCCAGCAGTGAAGCGTCAGGGGGCCTGGTATCTGGGGCCAACGTCCTGACTTTC.

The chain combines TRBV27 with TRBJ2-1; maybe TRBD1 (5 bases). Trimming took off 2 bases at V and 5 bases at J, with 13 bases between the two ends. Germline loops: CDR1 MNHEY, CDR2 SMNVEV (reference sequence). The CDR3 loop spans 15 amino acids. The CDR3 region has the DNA TGTGCCAGCAGTTTACGCAGGGTGGCCGACAATGAGCAGTTCTTC. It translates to CASSLRRVADNEQFF.

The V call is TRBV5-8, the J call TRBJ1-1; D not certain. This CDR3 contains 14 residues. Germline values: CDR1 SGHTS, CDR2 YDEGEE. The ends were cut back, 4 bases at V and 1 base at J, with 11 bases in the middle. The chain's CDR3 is CASSPKLGNTEAFF. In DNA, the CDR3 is TGTGCCAGCAGCCCAAAGTTGGGGAACACTGAAGCTTTCTTT.

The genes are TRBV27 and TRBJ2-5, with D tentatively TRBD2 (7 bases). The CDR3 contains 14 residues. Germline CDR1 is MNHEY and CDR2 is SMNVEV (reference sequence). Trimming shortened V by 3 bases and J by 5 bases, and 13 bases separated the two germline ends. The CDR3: CASSLGGRRETQYF. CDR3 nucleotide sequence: TGTGCCAGCAGTTTGGGGGGGCGCCGTGAGACCCAGTACTTC.

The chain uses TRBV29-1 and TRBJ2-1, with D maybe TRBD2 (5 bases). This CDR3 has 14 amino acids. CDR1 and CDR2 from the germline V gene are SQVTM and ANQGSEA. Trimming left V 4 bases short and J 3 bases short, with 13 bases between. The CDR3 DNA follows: TGCAGCGTTGTGGTGACTATTGTCTACAATGAGCAGTTCTTC. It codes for CSVVVTIVYNEQFF.

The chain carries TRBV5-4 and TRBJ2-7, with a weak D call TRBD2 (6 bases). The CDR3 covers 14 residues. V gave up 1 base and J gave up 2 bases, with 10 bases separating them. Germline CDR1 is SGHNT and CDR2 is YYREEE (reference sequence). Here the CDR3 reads CASSLFGGTYEQYF. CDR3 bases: TGTGCCAGCAGCTTGTTCGGGGGAACCTACGAGCAGTACTTC.

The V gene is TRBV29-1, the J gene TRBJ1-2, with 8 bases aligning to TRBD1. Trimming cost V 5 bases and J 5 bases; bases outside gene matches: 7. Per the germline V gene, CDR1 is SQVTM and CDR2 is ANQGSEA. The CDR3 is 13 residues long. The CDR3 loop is CSVFGQGVYGYTF. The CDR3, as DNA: TGCAGCGTTTTCGGACAGGGTGTATATGGCTACACCTTC. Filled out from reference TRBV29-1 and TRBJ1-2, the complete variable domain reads SAVISQKPSRDICQRGTSLTIQCQVDSQVTMMFWYRQQPGQSLTLIATANQGSEATYESGFVIDKFPISRPNLTFSTLTVSNMSPEDSSIYLCSVFGQGVYGYTFGSGTRLTVV.